The 3 T cell receptor beta chains in this list originate from one sample, sequenced in a study of shared clonotypes between healthy human individuals. Sequencing was performed with immunoSEQ multiplex PCR; in TCRdb, only in-frame clones are kept and a portion is missing. The table shows roughly 530,000 clones, with about 96% occurring only once. Sequenced material: naive CD4+ T cells sorted from blood. Subset defined: CD45RA+ positively selected. Source of these receptors: a woman in her twenties or thirties in good health.

V gene TRBV28 combines with J gene TRBJ1-4; TRBD1 is a possible D gene (5 bases). Trimming stripped 1 base from V and 6 bases from J, with 6 bases between. Germline V CDR1 and CDR2: MDHEN, SYDVKM. The CDR3 has 13 residues. The DNA for the CDR3 is TGTGCCAGCAGTTTATTACAGGATGAAAAACTGTTTTTT. It encodes CASSLLQDEKLFF.

The chain uses TRBV10-3 and TRBJ1-1; D is possibly TRBD1 (6 bases). Germline CDR1 and CDR2: ENHRY and SYGVKD. V lost 11 bases and J 1 base, leaving 8 bases between the germline ends. This CDR3 contains 11 residues. CDR3 residues: CAVQGNTEAFF. Written as DNA, the CDR3 is TGTGCCGTACAGGGGAACACTGAAGCTTTCTTT.

The chain employs TRBV5-1 and TRBJ2-5, with TRBD1 as a possible D gene (5 bases). With 0 bases removed from V and 2 bases from J, the gap between germline ends came to 11 bases. The CDR3 extends over 15 amino acids. Germline lookup yields CDR1 SGHRS and CDR2 YFSETQ. CDR3 in DNA: TGCGCCAGCAGCTTGGTTCAGGGAAAACAAGAGACCCAGTACTTC. This sequence encodes CASSLVQGKQETQYF.